This T cell receptor (beta chain) was recorded in a study of blood T cell repertoires in COVID-19. Study-wide context: Samples taken during acute and convalescent COVID-19 were collected in the United States, Italy and Spain. PBMCs, B-cell-depleted T cells, or T cells provided the cDNA or gDNA that made up the material.

CDR1 is SNHLY and CDR2 is FYNNEI in the germline V gene. The CDR3 sequence is 13 residues long. Trimming took 2 bases from V and 4 from J, leaving 8 bases between them. In the authors' workflow: Amplification from reference gene primers served as the basis for estimated nucleated cell counts. Some clones are missing from TCRdb's copy, which holds only in-frame ones; the method was immunoSEQ multiplex PCR. That table is the source of V, J and clone size, and D and trimming were worked out from the DNA. The table has about 130,000 clones, approximately 77% seen once. The chain has TRBV2 and TRBJ1-2, with D maybe TRBD1 (6 bases). The sequence came from a man aged 80 or over with acute or convalescent COVID-19. What was sequenced was peripheral blood. CDR3 coding DNA: TGTGCCAGCAGTGAATTAGGGGGCTATGGCTACACCTTC. Translating gives CASSELGGYGYTF. The whole variable domain, filled in from reference TRBV2 and TRBJ1-2, reads EPEVTQTPSHQVTQMGQEVILRCVPISNHLYFYWYRQILGQKVEFLVSFYNNEISEKSEIFDDQFSVERPDGSNFTLKIRSTKLEDSAMYFCASSELGGYGYTFGSGTRLTVV.